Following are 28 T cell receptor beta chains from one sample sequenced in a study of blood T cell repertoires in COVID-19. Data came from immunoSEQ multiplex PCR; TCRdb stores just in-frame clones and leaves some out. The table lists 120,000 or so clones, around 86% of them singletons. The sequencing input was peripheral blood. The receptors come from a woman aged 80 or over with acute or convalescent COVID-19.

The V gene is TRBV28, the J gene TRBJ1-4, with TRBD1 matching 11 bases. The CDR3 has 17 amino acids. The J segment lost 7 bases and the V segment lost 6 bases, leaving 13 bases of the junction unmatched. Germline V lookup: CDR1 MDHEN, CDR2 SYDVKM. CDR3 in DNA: TGTGCCAGCAGCCCTAGCCCCGGACAGGGGGCGATTGAAAAACTGTTTTTT. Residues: CASSPSPGQGAIEKLFF.

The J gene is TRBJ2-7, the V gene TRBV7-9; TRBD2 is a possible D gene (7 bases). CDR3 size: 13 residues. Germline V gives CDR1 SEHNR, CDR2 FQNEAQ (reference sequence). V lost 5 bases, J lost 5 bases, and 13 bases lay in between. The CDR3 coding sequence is TGTGCCAGCAGCCCCAGGGGAGGGGACGAGCAGTACGTC. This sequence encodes CASSPRGGDEQYV.

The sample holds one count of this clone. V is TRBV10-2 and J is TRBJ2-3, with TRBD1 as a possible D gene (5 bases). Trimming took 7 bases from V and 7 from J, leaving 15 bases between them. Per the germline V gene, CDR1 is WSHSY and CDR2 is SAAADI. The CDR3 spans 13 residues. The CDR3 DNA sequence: TGCGCCAGCATGGACATAGGGCGGAATACGCAGTATTTT. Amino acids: CASMDIGRNTQYF.

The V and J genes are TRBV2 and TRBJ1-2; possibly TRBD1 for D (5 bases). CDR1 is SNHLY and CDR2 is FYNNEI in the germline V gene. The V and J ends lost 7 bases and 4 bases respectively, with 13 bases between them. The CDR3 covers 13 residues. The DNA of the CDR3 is TGTGCCAGCACCCTCGGGACTTTCTATGGCTACACCTTC. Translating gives CASTLGTFYGYTF. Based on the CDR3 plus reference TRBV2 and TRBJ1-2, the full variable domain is EPEVTQTPSHQVTQMGQEVILRCVPISNHLYFYWYRQILGQKVEFLVSFYNNEISEKSEIFDDQFSVERPDGSNFTLKIRSTKLEDSAMYFCASTLGTFYGYTFGSGTRLTVV.

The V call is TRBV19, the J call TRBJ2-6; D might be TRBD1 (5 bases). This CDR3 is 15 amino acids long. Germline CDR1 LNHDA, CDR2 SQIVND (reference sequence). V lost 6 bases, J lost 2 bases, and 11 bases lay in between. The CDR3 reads CASRDQGAGANVLTF. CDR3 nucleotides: TGTGCCAGTAGAGACCAGGGTGCTGGGGCCAACGTCCTGACTTTC.

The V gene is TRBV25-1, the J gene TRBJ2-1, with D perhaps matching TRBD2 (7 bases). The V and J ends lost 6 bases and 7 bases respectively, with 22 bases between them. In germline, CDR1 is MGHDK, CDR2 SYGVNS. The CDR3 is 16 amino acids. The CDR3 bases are TGTGCCAGCAGCCACCCTTCGTGGGGGGGGCTAAATGAGCAGTTCTTC. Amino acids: CASSHPSWGGLNEQFF.

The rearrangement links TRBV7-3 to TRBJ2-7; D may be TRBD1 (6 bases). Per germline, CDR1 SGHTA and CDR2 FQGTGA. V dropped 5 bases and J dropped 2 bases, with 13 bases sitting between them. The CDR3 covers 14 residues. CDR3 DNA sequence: TGTGCCAGCAGCCCGAGGGGGTCGGCCTACGAGCAGTACTTC. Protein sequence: CASSPRGSAYEQYF.

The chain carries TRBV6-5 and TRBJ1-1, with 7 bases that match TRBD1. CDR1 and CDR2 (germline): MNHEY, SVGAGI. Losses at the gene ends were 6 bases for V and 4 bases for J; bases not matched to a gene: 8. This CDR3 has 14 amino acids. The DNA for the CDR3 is TGTGCCAGCAGGTTAACAGGGGAGAGCACTGAAGCTTTCTTT. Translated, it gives CASRLTGESTEAFF.

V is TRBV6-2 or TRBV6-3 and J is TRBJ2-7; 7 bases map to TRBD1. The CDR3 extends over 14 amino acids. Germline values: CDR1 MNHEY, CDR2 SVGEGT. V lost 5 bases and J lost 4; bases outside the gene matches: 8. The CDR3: CASSASGTVYEQYF. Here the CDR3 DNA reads TGTGCCAGCAGTGCTTCCGGGACAGTGTACGAGCAGTACTTC.

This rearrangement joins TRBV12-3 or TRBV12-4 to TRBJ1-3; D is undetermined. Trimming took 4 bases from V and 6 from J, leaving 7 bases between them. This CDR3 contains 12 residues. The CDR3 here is CASSSVTNTIYF. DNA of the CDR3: TGTGCCAGCAGTTCGGTTACAAACACCATATATTTT.

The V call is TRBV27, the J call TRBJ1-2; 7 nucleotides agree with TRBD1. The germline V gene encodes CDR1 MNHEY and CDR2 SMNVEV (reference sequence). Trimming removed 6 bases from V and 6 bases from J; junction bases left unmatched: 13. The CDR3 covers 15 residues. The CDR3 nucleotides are TGTGCCAGCAGCGGCCGACAGGGCGGTTTGAATGGCTACACCTTC. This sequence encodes CASSGRQGGLNGYTF.

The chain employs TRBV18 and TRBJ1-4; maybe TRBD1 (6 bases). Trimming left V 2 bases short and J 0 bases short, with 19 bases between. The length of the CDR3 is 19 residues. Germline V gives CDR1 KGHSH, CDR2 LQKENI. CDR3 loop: CASSPRQGIGAATNEKLFF. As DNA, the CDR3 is TGTGCCAGCTCACCAAGGCAGGGGATCGGCGCCGCAACTAATGAAAAACTGTTTTTT. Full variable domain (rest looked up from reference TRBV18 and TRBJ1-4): NAGVMQNPRHLVRRRGQEARLRCSPMKGHSHVYWYRQLPEEGLKFMVYLQKENIIDESGMPKERFSAEFPKEGPSILRIQQVVRGDSAAYFCASSPRQGIGAATNEKLFFGSGTQLSVL.

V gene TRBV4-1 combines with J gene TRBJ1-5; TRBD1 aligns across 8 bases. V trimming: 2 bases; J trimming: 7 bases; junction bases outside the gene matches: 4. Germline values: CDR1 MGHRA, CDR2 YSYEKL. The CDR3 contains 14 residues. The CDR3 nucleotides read TGCGCCAGCAGCCAAAGGACAGGGACCCAGCCCCAGCATTTT. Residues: CASSQRTGTQPQHF.

The DNA of the CDR3 is TGTGCCAGCAGGGCCGGGACAGGGGGCTGGTACGAGCAGTACGTC. This codes for CASRAGTGGWYEQYV. The chain carries TRBV28 and TRBJ2-7; the match to TRBD1 covers 12 bases. The V and J ends lost 6 bases and 4 bases, in that order; junction bases with no gene match: 7. Per the germline V gene, CDR1 is MDHEN and CDR2 is SYDVKM. The CDR3 runs 15 residues.

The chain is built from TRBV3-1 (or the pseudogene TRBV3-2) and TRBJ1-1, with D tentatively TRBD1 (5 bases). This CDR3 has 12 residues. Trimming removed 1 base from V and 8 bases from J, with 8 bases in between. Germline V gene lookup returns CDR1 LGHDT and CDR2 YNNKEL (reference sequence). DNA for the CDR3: TGTGCCAGCAGCCAAGCCAGGGCGGAAGCTTTCTTT. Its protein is CASSQARAEAFF.

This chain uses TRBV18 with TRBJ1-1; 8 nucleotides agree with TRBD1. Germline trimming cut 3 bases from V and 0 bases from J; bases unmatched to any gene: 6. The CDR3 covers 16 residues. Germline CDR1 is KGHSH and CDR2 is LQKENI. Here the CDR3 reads CASSPKRDRLNTEAFF. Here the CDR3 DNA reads TGTGCCAGCTCACCTAAACGGGACAGGCTGAACACTGAAGCTTTCTTT. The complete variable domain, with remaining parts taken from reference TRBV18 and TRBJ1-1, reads NAGVMQNPRHLVRRRGQEARLRCSPMKGHSHVYWYRQLPEEGLKFMVYLQKENIIDESGMPKERFSAEFPKEGPSILRIQQVVRGDSAAYFCASSPKRDRLNTEAFFGQGTRLTVV.

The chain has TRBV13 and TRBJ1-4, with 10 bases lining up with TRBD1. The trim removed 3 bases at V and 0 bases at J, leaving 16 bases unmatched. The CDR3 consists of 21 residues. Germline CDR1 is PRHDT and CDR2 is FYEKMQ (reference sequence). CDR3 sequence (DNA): TGTGCCAGCAGCTTCACAGCGTTTCCGGGACAGGGGATTGCAACTAATGAAAAACTGTTTTTT. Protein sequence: CASSFTAFPGQGIATNEKLFF.

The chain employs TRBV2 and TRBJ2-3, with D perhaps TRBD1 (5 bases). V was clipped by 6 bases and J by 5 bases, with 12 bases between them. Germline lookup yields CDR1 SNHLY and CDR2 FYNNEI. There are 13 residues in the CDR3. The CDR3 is CASRKGVGDTQYF. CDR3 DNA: TGTGCCAGCAGGAAAGGGGTGGGAGATACGCAGTATTTT.

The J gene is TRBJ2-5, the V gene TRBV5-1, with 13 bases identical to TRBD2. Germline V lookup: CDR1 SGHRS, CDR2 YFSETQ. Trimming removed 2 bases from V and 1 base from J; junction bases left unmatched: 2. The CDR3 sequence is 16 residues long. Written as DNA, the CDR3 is TGCGCCAGCAGCTTCCGACTAGCGGGGGGCCAAGAGACCCAGTACTTC. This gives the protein CASSFRLAGGQETQYF.

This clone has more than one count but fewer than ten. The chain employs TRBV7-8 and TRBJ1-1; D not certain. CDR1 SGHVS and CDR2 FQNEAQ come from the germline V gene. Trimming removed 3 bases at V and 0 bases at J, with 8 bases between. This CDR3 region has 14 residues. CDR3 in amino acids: CASSFSTMNTEAFF. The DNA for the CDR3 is TGTGCCAGCAGCTTTAGTACTATGAACACTGAAGCTTTCTTT.

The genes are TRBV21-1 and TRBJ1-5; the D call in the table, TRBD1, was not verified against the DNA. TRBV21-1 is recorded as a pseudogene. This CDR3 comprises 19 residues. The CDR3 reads CASSKALRTGVIGNQPQHF. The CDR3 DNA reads TGTGCCAGCAGCAAAGCGCTTAGGACAGGGGTCATAGGCAATCAGCCCCAGCATTTT.

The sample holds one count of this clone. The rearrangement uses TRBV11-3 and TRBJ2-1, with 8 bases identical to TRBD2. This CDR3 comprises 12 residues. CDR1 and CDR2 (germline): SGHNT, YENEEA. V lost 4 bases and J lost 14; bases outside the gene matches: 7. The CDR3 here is CASSSLAGLEFF. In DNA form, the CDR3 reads TGTGCCAGCAGCTCCTTAGCGGGGCTGGAGTTCTTC. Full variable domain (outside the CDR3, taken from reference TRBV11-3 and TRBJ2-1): EAGVVQSPRYKIIEKKQPVAFWCNPISGHNTLYWYLQNLGQGPELLIRYENEEAVDDSQLPKDRFSAERLKGVDSTLKIQPAELGDSAVYLCASSSLAGLEFFGPGTRLTVL.

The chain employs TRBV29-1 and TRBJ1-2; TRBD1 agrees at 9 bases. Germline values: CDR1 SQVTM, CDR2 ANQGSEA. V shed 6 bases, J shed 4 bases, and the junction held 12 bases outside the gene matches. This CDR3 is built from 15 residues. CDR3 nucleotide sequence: TGCAGCGTCGCGATCTACAGGGGGCGCGGCTATGGCTACACCTTC. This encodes CSVAIYRGRGYGYTF.

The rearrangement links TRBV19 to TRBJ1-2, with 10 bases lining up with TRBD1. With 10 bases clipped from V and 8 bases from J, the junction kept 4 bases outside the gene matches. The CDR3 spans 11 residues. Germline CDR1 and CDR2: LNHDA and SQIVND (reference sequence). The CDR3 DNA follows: TGTGCCACCGGGACAGGGGTAGGCTACACCTTC. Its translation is CATGTGVGYTF.

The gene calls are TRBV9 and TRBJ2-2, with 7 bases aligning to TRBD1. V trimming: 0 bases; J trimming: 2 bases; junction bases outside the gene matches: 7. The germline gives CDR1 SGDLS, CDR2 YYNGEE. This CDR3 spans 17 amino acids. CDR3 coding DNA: TGTGCCAGCAGCGTAGGAGGGGGCACCGTAAACACCGGGGAGCTGTTTTTT. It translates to CASSVGGGTVNTGELFF.

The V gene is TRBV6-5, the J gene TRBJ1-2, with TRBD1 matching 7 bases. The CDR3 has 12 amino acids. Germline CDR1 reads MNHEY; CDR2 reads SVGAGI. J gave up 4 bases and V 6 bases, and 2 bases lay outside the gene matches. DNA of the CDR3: TGTGCCAGCAGAGACAGGGTCTATGGCTACACCTTC. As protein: CASRDRVYGYTF.

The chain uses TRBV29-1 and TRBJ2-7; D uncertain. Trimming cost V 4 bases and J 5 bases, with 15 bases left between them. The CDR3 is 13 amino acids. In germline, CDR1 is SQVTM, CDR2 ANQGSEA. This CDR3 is CSVGSQLTHEQYF. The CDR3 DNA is TGCAGCGTTGGTAGCCAGCTTACCCACGAGCAGTACTTC.

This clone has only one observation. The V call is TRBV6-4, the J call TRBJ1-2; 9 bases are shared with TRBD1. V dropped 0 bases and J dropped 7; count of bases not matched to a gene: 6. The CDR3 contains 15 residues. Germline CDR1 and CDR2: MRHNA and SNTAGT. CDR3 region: CASSDSMTGGSGYTF. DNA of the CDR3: TGTGCCAGCAGTGACTCCATGACAGGGGGAAGTGGCTACACCTTC.